This record covers a single T cell receptor (beta chain). The data were obtained in a study of blood T cell repertoires in COVID-19. The protocol was immunoSEQ multiplex PCR, while the TCRdb copy is restricted to in-frame clones and leaves out a portion. The table has 300,000 to 500,000 clones, 70% to 90% seen once; the top ten hold approximately 2%. This clonotype originated in a woman aged 35 to 49 with acute COVID-19. The source material was PBMCs or T cells enriched from blood (not recorded which).

The CDR3 reads CASSPGDRGDGYTF. The DNA of the CDR3 is TGCGCCAGCAGCCCTGGGGACAGGGGTGATGGCTACACCTTC. V usage is TRBV5-1 and J usage is TRBJ1-2, with 10 bases matching TRBD1. The junction had 6 bases not matched to a gene; V was cut back by 4 bases and J by 6 bases. The CDR3 has 14 amino acids. Germline CDR1 and CDR2: SGHRS and YFSETQ. Full variable domain (outside the CDR3, taken from reference TRBV5-1 and TRBJ1-2): KAGVTQTPRYLIKTRGQQVTLSCSPISGHRSVSWYQQTPGQGLQFLFEYFSETQRNKGNFPGRFSGRQFSNSRSEMNVSTLELGDSALYLCASSPGDRGDGYTFGSGTRLTVV.